The sample holds a few counts of the clone carrying this TCR beta chain. Its antigen is not known. This record belongs to a study of shared clonotypes between healthy human individuals. CDR1 is SEHNR and CDR2 is FQNEAQ in the germline V gene (reference sequence). There are 14 residues in the CDR3. V was clipped by 5 bases and J by 1 base, with 11 bases between them. Points from the study as a whole: Generation of non-shared clonotypes was less probable than generation of clonotypes shared by all four donors.

In the sorted-subset replicate PCRs, around 0.2 ug DNA, roughly 30,000 T cell genomes, was used. Generated by immunoSEQ multiplex PCR, the TCRdb table keeps only in-frame clones and is missing some. The data hold 850,000 to 1,200,000 clones, with about 76% observed a single time. The rearrangement joins TRBV7-9 to TRBJ1-1, with a possible D match to TRBD1 (6 bases). The TCR originated in a man between 18 and 29 years old in good health. The material sequenced was memory CD4+ T cells sorted from blood. Subset of the sample: CD45RA-negative fraction. This chain's CDR3 is CASSHRESNTEAFF. CDR3 nucleotides: TGTGCCAGCAGCCACAGGGAGTCGAACACTGAAGCTTTCTTT.